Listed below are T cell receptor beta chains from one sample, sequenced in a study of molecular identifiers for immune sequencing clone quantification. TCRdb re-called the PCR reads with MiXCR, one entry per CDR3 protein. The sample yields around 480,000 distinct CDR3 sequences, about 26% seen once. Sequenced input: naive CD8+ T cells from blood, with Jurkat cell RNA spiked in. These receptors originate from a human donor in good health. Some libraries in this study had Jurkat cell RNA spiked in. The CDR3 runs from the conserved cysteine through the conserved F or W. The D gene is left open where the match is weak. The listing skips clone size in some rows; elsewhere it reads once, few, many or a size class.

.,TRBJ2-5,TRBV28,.,TGTGCCAGCAGTTTTCCCCGATCGGAGTACCAAGAGACCCAGTACTTC,CASSFPRSEYQETQYF
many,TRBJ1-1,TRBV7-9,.,TGTGCCAGCAGCCCCCGGGAAGCTTTCTTT,CASSPREAFF
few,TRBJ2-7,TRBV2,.,TGTGCCAGCAGTGTTTCAGGGAAATCCTACGAGCAGTACTTC,CASSVSGKSYEQYF
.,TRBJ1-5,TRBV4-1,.,TGCGCCAGCAGCCAAGCGGGCCCGAATCAGCCCCAGCATTTT,CASSQAGPNQPQHF
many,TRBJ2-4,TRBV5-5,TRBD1,TGTGCCAGCAGCTCCACCCGGTCTGGCGCAGGGGGCGAGTACTTC,CASSSTRSGAGGEYF
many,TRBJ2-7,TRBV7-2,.,TGTGCCAGCAGCCCCATCGGAGGGAGGAGATACTTC,CASSPIGGRRYF
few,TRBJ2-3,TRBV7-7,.,TGTGCCAGCAGCCCCCGCCCAGGTGGCACAGATACGCAGTATTTT,CASSPRPGGTDTQYF
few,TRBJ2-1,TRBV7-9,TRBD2,TGTGCCAGCAGCTTGGGGACTAGCGGGAGGGCCCTCACAGTTTACAATGAGCAGTTCTTC,CASSLGTSGRALTVYNEQFF
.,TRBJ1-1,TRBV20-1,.,TGCAGTGCTACAAGATACAGGGCGACCCCTGAAGCTTTCTTT,CSATRYRATPEAFF
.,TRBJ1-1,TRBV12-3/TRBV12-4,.,TGTGCCAGCGGAATTACAGGGAACACTGAAGCTTTCTTT,CASGITGNTEAFF
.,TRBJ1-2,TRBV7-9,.,TGTGCCAGCAGCTTAGATTGGACGGCCCTATTAGGCTACACCTTC,CASSLDWTALLGYTF
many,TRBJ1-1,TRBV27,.,TGTGCCAGCAGTTTAAGCCTGAACACTGAAGCTTTCTTT,CASSLSLNTEAFF
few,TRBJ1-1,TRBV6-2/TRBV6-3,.,TGTGCCAGCAGCTTACGGACCGATGAAGCTTTCTTT,CASSLRTDEAFF
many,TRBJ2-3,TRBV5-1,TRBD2,TGCGCCAGCAGCCCGGAGCGGGAGGCCTACACAGATACGCAGTATTTT,CASSPEREAYTDTQYF
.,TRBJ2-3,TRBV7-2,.,TGTGCCGGCAGCTCTTTAGCGGATACGCAGTATTTT,CAGSSLADTQYF
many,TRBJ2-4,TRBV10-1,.,TGCGCCAGCAGTGATGACCCCGTAGCCAAAAACATTCAGTACTTC,CASSDDPVAKNIQYF
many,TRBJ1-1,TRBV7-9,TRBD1,TGTGCCAGCAGCTCCCGGACAGGGACGAACACTGAAGCTTTCTTT,CASSSRTGTNTEAFF
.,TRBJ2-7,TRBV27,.,TGTGCCAGCAGTTTAAATGGTCTCGACGAGCAGTACTTC,CASSLNGLDEQYF
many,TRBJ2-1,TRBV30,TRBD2,TGTGCCTGGAACTGGCGGGGGGGCGGTGAGCAGTTCTTC,CAWNWRGGGEQFF
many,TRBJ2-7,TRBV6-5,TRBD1,TGTGCCAGCAGATCAGGGACAGGGGGCTACGAGCAGTACTTC,CASRSGTGGYEQYF
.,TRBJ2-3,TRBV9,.,TGTGCCAGCAGCGTAGTGACCGGGGATCAGCAGTATTTT,CASSVVTGDQQYF
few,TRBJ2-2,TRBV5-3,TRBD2,TGTGCCAGCAGCTACCTAGCGGGAGACACCGGGGAGCTGTTTTTT,CASSYLAGDTGELFF
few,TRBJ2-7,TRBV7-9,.,TGTGCCAGCAGCGAGATCCTGGACAAGGCGCAGTACTTC,CASSEILDKAQYF
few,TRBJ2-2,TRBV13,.,TGTGCCAGCAGCCCTGAAAGCACCGGGGAGCTGTTTTTT,CASSPESTGELFF
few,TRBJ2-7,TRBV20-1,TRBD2,TGCAGTGCTAGAGTGTTGATAGCGGGAGACCACGAGCAGTACTTC,CSARVLIAGDHEQYF
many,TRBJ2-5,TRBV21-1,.,TGTGCCAGCAGCCACGTAGGTTGGGCCCAAGAGACCCAGTACTTC,CASSHVGWAQETQYF
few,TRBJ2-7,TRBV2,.,TGTGCCAGCACCGGCTTATTGTACCCTGCACCCAACGAGCAGTACTTC,CASTGLLYPAPNEQYF
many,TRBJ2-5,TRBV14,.,TGTGCCAGCAGCCAAGACAAGTATCACGAGGAGACCCAGTACTTC,CASSQDKYHEETQYF
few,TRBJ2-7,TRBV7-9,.,TGTGCCAGCAGCTTAACCGTCACAGCCCCCCACGAGCAGTACTTC,CASSLTVTAPHEQYF
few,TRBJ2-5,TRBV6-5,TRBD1,TGTGCCAGCAGCCGAGGGGGCATACAAGAGACCCAGTACTTC,CASSRGGIQETQYF
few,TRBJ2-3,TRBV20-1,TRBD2,TGCAGTGCTAGAGGCTCCGGGACTAGCGGGGAGGACACAGATACGCAGTATTTT,CSARGSGTSGEDTDTQYF
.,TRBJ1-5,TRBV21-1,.,TGTGCCAGCATCGTCGCCCTTCAGCCCCAGCATTTT,CASIVALQPQHF
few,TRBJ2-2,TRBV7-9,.,TGTGCCAGCAGCCCGGACCGGACACTCCCTGTGCTGTTTTTT,CASSPDRTLPVLFF
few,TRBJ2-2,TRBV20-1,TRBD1,TGCAGTGCTAGAGAGGCCGGGACAGAGAACACCGGGGAGCTGTTTTTT,CSAREAGTENTGELFF
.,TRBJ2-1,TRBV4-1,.,TGCGCCAGCAGCCGAGTTCGGGGAGAACCCCATGAGCAGTTCTTC,CASSRVRGEPHEQFF
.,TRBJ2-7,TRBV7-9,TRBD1,TGTGCCGGCAGCTCACGGGACAGGTACTACGAGCAGTACTTC,CAGSSRDRYYEQYF
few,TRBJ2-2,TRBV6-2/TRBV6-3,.,TGTGCCAGCAGTTACCCGATCCCAGGGTATAACGGGGAGCTGTTTTTT,CASSYPIPGYNGELFF
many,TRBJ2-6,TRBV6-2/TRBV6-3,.,TGTGCCAGCAGTCACGGGATTCTCTCTGGGGCCAACGTCCTGACTTTC,CASSHGILSGANVLTF
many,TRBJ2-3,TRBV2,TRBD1,TGTGCCAGCACTCTTACGACAGGGCCAGATACGCAGTATTTT,CASTLTTGPDTQYF
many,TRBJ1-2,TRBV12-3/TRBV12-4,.,TGTGCCAGCAGGTTAAGGGGGACGGATTATGGCTACACCTTC,CASRLRGTDYGYTF
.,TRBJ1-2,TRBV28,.,TGTGCCAGCAGCCCAGGCCGGGGTAACTATGGCTACACCTTC,CASSPGRGNYGYTF
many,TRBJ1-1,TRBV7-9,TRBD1,TGTGCCAGCAGCTTCGACAGGGGGAGCCCAGACACTGAAGCTTTCTTT,CASSFDRGSPDTEAFF